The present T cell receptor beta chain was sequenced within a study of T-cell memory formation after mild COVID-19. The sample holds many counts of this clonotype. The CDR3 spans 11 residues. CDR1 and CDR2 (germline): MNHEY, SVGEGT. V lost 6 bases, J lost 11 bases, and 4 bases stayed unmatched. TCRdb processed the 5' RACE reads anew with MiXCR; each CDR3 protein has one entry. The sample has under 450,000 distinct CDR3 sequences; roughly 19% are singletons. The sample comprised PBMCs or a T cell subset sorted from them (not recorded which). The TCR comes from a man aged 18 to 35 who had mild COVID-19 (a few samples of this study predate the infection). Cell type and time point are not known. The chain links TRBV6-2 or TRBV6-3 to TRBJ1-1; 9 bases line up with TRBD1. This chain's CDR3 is CASRRTGEAFF. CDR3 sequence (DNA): TGTGCCAGCAGACGGACAGGGGAGGCTTTCTTT.